Listed below are T cell receptor beta chains from one sample, sequenced in a study of cytomegalovirus exposure and HLA in healthy donors. TCRdb's table, derived via immunoSEQ multiplex PCR, lists solely in-frame clones and lacks some. There are about 160,000 clones in the sample; 60% to 80% occur only once, and approximately 0.89% lies in the top ten. The specimen sequenced was PBMCs. The receptor set was obtained from a woman aged 45-59 years in good health and CMV-seropositive. CDR3s leave out the opening cysteine and the closing phenylalanine or tryptophan. The D gene is left open where the match is weak.

D: .; V: TRBV12-1; J: TRBJ2-2; CDR3: AGPTSGRTVGELF
D: .; V: TRBV6-5; J: TRBJ2-2; CDR3: AIADRNTGELF
D: .; V: TRBV6-1; J: TRBJ1-2; CDR3: ASSEALPGAGAPSRGYGYT
D: TRBD1; V: TRBV4-3; J: TRBJ1-4; CDR3: ASSHEDGRQGPEKLF
D: .; V: TRBV28; J: TRBJ1-1; CDR3: ASSLSEGSEAF
D: TRBD1; V: TRBV5-4; J: TRBJ1-1; CDR3: ASSRGLTEAF
D: .; V: TRBV7-2; J: TRBJ2-7; CDR3: ASSSSREQY
D: .; V: TRBV9; J: TRBJ2-1; CDR3: ASSETEIYSYNEQF
D: .; V: TRBV2; J: TRBJ1-3; CDR3: ASSDPGAGNTIY
D: TRBD1; V: TRBV27; J: TRBJ1-5; CDR3: ASSPGQGAQPQH
D: .; V: TRBV19; J: TRBJ1-4; CDR3: ASSMERSVGKLF
D: .; V: TRBV6-1; J: TRBJ2-5; CDR3: ASSPEGVRAQY